These 15 T cell receptor beta chains share one sample of origin, sequenced in a study of T cells in Graves' hyperthyroidism and ophthalmopathy. RNA transcripts were the template for amplifying TCR beta CDR3 regions. With the HTBI primer set, the TCR CDR3 went through a first round of RT-PCR. TCRdb called the multiplex PCR reads again in MiXCR, with one record for every CDR3 protein. The data hold 600,000 to 750,000 distinct CDR3 sequences, with approximately 15% observed a single time. The sample comprised blood. Source of these receptors: a man in his fifties or sixties with Graves' hyperthyroidism.

This clonotype was seen ten or more times. The chain uses TRBV28 and TRBJ1-2; D is undetermined. The CDR3 is 14 amino acids. The germline V gene encodes CDR1 MDHEN and CDR2 SYDVKM. V was cut by 1 base and J by 4 bases, with 10 bases left in between. CDR3: CASSLSLTLYGYTF. The CDR3 bases are TGTGCCAGCAGTTTATCCCTGACTCTCTATGGCTACACCTTC.

CDR3 sequence (DNA): TGTGCCATCTCGACAGGGGCGAATTCACCCCTCCACTTT. This sequence encodes CAISTGANSPLHF. This sequence joins TRBV19 and TRBJ1-6; 8 nucleotides agree with TRBD1. V dropped 10 bases and J dropped 7; count of bases not matched to a gene: 6. The CDR3 sequence is 13 residues long. Per germline, CDR1 LNHDA and CDR2 SQIVND (reference sequence).

The chain employs TRBV30 and TRBJ2-7, with D maybe TRBD1 (5 bases). This CDR3 contains 14 residues. Looked up from germline, CDR1 is GTSNPN and CDR2 is SVGIG (reference sequence). The germline V and J ends were trimmed by 2 bases and 3 bases, with 14 bases remaining between them. Here the CDR3 reads CAWSLQGEGYEQYF. In nucleotides, the CDR3 is TGTGCCTGGAGTCTGCAGGGTGAAGGCTACGAGCAGTACTTC.

This clonotype was recorded many times. V gene TRBV27 combines with J gene TRBJ1-1; perhaps TRBD1 as D (6 bases). Germline lookup yields CDR1 MNHEY and CDR2 SMNVEV (reference sequence). The V and J ends lost 9 bases and 3 bases respectively, with 11 bases between them. This CDR3 has 12 amino acids. This CDR3 reads CASGTRDTEAFF. The CDR3 DNA follows: TGTGCCAGTGGGACAAGAGACACTGAAGCTTTCTTT.

The table lists this clonotype with a few counts. This could be a read error, since a much larger clone is one nucleotide away. The chain recombines TRBV2 with TRBJ2-7, with TRBD2 as a possible D gene (5 bases). From germline, CDR1 is SNHLY and CDR2 FYNNEI. This CDR3 is built from 12 residues. Trimming removed 6 bases at V and 4 bases at J, with 10 bases between. CDR3 DNA: TGTGCCAGCAGAGACGGGGTTTACGAGCAGTACTTC. This gives the protein CASRDGVYEQYF. The full variable domain, its missing parts supplied by reference TRBV2 and TRBJ2-7, is EPEVTQTPSHQVTQMGQEVILRCVPISNHLYFYWYRQILGQKVEFLVSFYNNEISEKSEIFDDQFSVERPDGSNFTLKIRSTKLEDSAMYFCASRDGVYEQYFGPGTRLTVT.

About this clonotype: This may come from a read error, since a much larger clone is one base off. The V and J genes are TRBV28 and TRBJ2-7; no firm D call. The CDR3 extends over 12 amino acids. The germline V gene encodes CDR1 MDHEN and CDR2 SYDVKM. V lost 3 bases and J 6 bases, leaving 9 bases between the germline ends. In nucleotides, the CDR3 is TGTGCCAGCAGTTTCTGGGATCTCGAGCAGTACTTC. Its translation: CASSFWDLEQYF.

The V and J genes are TRBV7-9 and TRBJ2-7; D gene ambiguous. In germline, CDR1 is SEHNR, CDR2 FQNEAQ (reference sequence). Trimming removed 5 bases from V and 0 bases from J, with 14 bases in between. The CDR3 has 15 residues. The CDR3 reads CASSQGPQISYEQYF. CDR3 bases: TGTGCCAGCAGCCAAGGACCCCAGATCTCCTACGAGCAGTACTTC.

This clonotype has more than one count but fewer than ten. One end of the junction is discordant with germline, which a read error may explain. The chain carries TRBV28 and TRBJ2-2, with 11 bases aligning to TRBD2. Germline CDR1 reads MDHEN; CDR2 reads SYDVKM. The CDR3 loop spans 19 amino acids. CDR3 DNA sequence: TGTGCCAGCAGTACCCCTAGCGGGAGGCCCCTTCCGGGCACCGAGGAGCTGTTTTTT. The encoded protein is CASSTPSGRPLPGTEELFF.

This clonotype was recorded a few times. The chain joins TRBV7-2 to TRBJ2-3; D remains ambiguous. CDR3 length: 13 amino acids. V was trimmed by 5 bases and J by 1 base, leaving 7 bases between them. The V gene's germline CDR1 is SGHTA and CDR2 FQGNSA. This CDR3 is CASSPRRTDTQYF. In nucleotides, the CDR3 is TGTGCCAGCAGCCCTAGACGCACAGATACGCAGTATTTT.

This clonotype has a count of ten or more. The chain joins TRBV11-2 to TRBJ2-3; no clear D. V shed 0 bases and J shed 1 base, with 5 bases lying between them. Germline V gene data show CDR1 as SGHAT and CDR2 as FQNNGV. The length of the CDR3 is 14 residues. Here the CDR3 reads CASSLDGGTDTQYF. The CDR3 bases are TGTGCCAGCAGCTTAGATGGGGGCACAGATACGCAGTATTTT.

The chain couples TRBV12-3 or TRBV12-4 to TRBJ1-5; TRBD1 matches at 9 bases. The CDR3 sequence is 15 residues long. J lost 6 bases, V lost 6 bases, and 9 bases had no gene match. CDR3 DNA: TGTGCCAGCAGACAGACAGGGGGGGACACTCAGCCCCAGCATTTT. Translation gives CASRQTGGDTQPQHF.

This clonotype occurred a few times. A much larger clonotype is one base distant, so this may be a read error. V usage is TRBV2 and J usage is TRBJ1-4, with a weak D call TRBD1 (5 bases). The V gene's germline CDR1 is SNHLY and CDR2 FYNNEI. This CDR3 region has 14 residues. CDR3 sequence: CARSVVGANEKLFF. For the CDR3, the DNA is TGTGCCAGAAGTGTAGTCGGGGCGAATGAAAAACTGTTTTTT.

About this clonotype: A junction boundary mismatches the germline segment, possibly from a read error. This chain joins TRBV19 and TRBJ1-1; D may be TRBD1 (6 bases). Germline V gives CDR1 LNHDA, CDR2 SQIVND (reference sequence). The CDR3 length is 14 residues. The CDR3 region is CASSIDVGGTEASF. Here the CDR3 DNA reads TGTGCCAGTAGTATAGATGTTGGGGGCACTGAAGCTTCCTTT.

This clonotype was counted ten times or more. This chain links TRBV9 with TRBJ1-4, with D possibly TRBD1 on 6 matching bases. CDR1 is SGDLS and CDR2 is YYNGEE in the germline V gene. Deletions cut 1 base from V and 4 bases from J, with 11 bases between. The CDR3 extends over 15 amino acids. The CDR3 here is CASSVSGALNEKLFF. The CDR3 bases are TGTGCCAGCAGCGTATCGGGGGCTCTTAATGAAAAACTGTTTTTT.

This clonotype was recorded at least ten times. The chain joins TRBV9 to TRBJ1-1; no definite D call. CDR1 and CDR2 from the germline V gene are SGDLS and YYNGEE. The CDR3 consists of 14 residues. Trimming left V 3 bases short and J 4 bases short, with 13 bases between. CDR3 amino acids: CASSAHLVGTEAFF. As DNA, the CDR3 is TGTGCCAGCAGCGCACACCTCGTGGGCACTGAAGCTTTCTTT.